This TCR beta chain was recovered during a study of blood T cell repertoires in COVID-19. About the research overall: Researchers got acute and convalescent COVID-19 samples from the United States, Italy and Spain. PBMCs, B-cell-depleted T cells, or T cells were the source of the cDNA or gDNA that made up the material.

As originally analysed: Estimated nucleated cell counts came from reference gene primer amplification. Method: immunoSEQ multiplex PCR; TCRdb's copy keeps in-frame clones and lacks some. The V and J calls and clone size are taken from that table; D and trimming were inferred from the DNA. Among roughly 250,000 clones listed, approximately 80% were seen once. In germline, CDR1 is MNHEY, CDR2 SVGEGT. CDR3 length: 13 amino acids. Between the trimmed V and J ends, which lost 4 bases and 6 bases, there was a span of 12 bases. This TCR came from a woman aged 80 or over with acute or convalescent COVID-19. This rearrangement joins TRBV6-2 or TRBV6-3 to TRBJ1-2, with a possible D match to TRBD1 (6 bases). Sequenced material: peripheral blood. The CDR3 loop reads CASSWQGWDGYTF. DNA for the CDR3: TGTGCCAGCAGTTGGCAGGGGTGGGATGGCTACACCTTC.